This T cell receptor (beta chain) was captured by sequencing in a study of long-term antiretroviral therapy in people with HIV. Researchers ran immunoSEQ v3.0 at survey level. Only in-frame clones appear in the TCRdb table, and some are missing; sequencing was by immunoSEQ multiplex PCR. Among around 23,000 clones, 81% were seen once, and the ten largest hold more than 15%. Germline CDR1 and CDR2: MNHNS and SASEGT. The CDR3 extends over 16 amino acids. V lost 4 bases to trimming and J lost 1 base; unmatched junction nucleotides: 5. The source of this sequence is a woman aged 18-29 years with HIV. This material consisted of unsorted PBMCs, taken at the start of antiretroviral therapy, before treatment. The chain is built from TRBV6-1 and TRBJ2-5; 11 bases are shared with TRBD2. CDR3 in amino acids: CASSVRLAGGQETQYF. CDR3 sequence (DNA): TGTGCCAGCAGTGTTCGGCTAGCGGGGGGCCAAGAGACCCAGTACTTC.